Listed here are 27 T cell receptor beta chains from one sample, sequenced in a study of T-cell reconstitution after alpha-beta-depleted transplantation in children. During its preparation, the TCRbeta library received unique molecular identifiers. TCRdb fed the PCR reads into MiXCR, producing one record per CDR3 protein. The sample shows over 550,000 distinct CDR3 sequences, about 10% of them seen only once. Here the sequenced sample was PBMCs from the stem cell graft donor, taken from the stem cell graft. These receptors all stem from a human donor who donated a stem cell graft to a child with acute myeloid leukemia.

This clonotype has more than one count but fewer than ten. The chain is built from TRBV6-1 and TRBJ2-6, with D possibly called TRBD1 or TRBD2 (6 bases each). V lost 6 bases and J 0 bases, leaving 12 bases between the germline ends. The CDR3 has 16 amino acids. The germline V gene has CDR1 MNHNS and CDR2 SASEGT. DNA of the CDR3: TGTGCCAGCAGAGGGGGACTGCCCTCTGGGGCCAACGTCCTGACTTTC. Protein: CASRGGLPSGANVLTF.

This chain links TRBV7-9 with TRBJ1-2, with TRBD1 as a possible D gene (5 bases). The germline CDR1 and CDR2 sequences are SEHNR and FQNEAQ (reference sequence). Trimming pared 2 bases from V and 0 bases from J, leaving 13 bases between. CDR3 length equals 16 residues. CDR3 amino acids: CASSLSGTVSNYGYTF. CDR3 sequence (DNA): TGTGCCAGCAGCTTATCCGGGACGGTCTCTAACTATGGCTACACCTTC. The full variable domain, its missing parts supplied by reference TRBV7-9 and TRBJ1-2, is DTGVSQNPRHKITKRGQNVTFRCDPISEHNRLYWYRQTLGQGPEFLTYFQNEAQLEKSRLLSDRFSAERPKGSFSTLEIQRTEQGDSAMYLCASSLSGTVSNYGYTFGSGTRLTVV.

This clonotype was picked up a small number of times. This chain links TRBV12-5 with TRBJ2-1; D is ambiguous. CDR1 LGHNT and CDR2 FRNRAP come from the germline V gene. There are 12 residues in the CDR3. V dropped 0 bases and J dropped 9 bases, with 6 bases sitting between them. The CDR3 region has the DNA TGTGCTAGTGGTTTGGTACGAGGTGAGCAGTTCTTC. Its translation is CASGLVRGEQFF.

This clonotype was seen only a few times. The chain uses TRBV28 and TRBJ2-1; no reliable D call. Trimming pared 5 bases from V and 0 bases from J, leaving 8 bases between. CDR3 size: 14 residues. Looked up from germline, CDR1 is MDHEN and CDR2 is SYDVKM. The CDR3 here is CASSVQSSYNEQFF. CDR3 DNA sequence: TGTGCCAGCAGTGTTCAAAGCTCCTACAATGAGCAGTTCTTC.

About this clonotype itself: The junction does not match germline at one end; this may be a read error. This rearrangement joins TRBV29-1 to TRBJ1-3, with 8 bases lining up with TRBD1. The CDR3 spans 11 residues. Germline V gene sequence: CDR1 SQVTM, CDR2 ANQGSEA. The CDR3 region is CSADRGNPIYF. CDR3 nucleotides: TGCAGCGCTGACAGGGGAAACCCCATATATTTT.

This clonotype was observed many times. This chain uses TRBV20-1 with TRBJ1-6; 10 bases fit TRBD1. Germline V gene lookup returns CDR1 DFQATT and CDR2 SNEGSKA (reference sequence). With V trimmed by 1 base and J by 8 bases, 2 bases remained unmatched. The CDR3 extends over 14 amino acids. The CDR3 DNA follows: TGCAGTGCTAGAGGGGACAGGGGCGATTCACCCCTCCACTTT. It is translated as CSARGDRGDSPLHF.

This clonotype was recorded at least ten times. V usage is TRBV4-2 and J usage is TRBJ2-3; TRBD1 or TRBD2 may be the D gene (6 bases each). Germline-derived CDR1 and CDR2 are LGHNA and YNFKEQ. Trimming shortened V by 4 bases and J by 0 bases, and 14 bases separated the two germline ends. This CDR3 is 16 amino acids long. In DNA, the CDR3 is TGTGCCAGCAGCCCTTGGAGGGGGACTAGCACAGATACGCAGTATTTT. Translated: CASSPWRGTSTDTQYF.

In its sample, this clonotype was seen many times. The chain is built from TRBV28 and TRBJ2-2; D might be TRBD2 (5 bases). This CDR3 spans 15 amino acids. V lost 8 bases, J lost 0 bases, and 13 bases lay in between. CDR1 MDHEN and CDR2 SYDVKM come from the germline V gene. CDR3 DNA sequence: TGTGCCAGCGGTCCCAGGACTCCGAACACCGGGGAGCTGTTTTTT. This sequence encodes CASGPRTPNTGELFF.

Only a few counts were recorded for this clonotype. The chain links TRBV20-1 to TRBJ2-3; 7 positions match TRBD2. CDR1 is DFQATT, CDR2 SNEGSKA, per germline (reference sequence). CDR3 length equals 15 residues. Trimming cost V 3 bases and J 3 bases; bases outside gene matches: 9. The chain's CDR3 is CSASGRPPRTDTQYF. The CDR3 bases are TGCAGTGCTAGCGGGAGGCCCCCACGGACAGATACGCAGTATTTT.

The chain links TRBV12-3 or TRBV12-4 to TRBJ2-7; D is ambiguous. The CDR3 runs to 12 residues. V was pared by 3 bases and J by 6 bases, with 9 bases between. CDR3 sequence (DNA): TGTGCCAGCAGTTTCGGGTCCCCCGAGCAGTACTTC. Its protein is CASSFGSPEQYF.

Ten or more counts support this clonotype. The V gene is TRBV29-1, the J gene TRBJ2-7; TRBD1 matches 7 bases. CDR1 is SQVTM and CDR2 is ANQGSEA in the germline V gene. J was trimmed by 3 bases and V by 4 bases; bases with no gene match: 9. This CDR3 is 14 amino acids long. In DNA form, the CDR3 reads TGCAGCGTTGGGGGACAGAAAATAGGCTACGAGCAGTACTTC. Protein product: CSVGGQKIGYEQYF.

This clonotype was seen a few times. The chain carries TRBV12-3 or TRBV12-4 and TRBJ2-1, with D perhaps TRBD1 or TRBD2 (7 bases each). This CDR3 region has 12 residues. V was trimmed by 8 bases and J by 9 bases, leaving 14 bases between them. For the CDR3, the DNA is TGTGCCAGCGACAGGGAGGGGGGTGAGCAGTTCTTC. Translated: CASDREGGEQFF.

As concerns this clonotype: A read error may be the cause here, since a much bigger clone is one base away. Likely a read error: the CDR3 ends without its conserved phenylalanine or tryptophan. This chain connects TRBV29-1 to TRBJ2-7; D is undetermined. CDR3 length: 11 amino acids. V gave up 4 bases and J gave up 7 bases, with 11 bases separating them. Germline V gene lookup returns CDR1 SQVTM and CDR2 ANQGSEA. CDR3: CSVVTPREQYL. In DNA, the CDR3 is TGCAGCGTTGTAACCCCTCGAGAGCAGTACTTG.

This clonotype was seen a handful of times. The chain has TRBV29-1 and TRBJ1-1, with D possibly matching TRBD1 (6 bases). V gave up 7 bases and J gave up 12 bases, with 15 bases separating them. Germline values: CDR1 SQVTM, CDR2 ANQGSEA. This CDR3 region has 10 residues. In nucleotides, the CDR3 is TGCAGCGCCCAAGCGGGGGGGCCTTTCTTT. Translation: CSAQAGGPFF.

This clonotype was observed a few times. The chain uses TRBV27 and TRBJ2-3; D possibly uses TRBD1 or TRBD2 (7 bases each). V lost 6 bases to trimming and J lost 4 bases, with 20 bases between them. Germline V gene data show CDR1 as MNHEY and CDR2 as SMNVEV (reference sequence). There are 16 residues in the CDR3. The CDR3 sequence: CASRISGRRGPDTQYF. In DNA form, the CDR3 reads TGTGCCAGCAGAATTTCCGGGAGGAGGGGGCCAGATACGCAGTATTTT.

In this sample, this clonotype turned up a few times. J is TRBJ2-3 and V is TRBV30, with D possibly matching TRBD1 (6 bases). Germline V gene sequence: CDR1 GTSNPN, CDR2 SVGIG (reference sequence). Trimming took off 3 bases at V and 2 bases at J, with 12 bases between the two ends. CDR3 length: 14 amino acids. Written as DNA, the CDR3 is TGTGCCTGGAGCGTAGGACAGAACACAGATACGCAGTATTTT. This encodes CAWSVGQNTDTQYF.

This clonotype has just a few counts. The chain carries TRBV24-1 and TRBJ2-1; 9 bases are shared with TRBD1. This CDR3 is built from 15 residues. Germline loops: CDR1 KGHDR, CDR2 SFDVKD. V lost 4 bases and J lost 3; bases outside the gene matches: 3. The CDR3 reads CATSDPTGGYNEQFF. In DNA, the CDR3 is TGTGCCACCAGTGACCCGACAGGGGGCTACAATGAGCAGTTCTTC.

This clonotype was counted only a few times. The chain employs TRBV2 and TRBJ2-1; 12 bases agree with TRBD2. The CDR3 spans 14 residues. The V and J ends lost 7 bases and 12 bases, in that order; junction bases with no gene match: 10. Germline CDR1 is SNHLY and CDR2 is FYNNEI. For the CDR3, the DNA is TGTGCCAGCACCCCTCTAGCGGGAGGGCCCAGGCAGTTCTTC. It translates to CASTPLAGGPRQFF.

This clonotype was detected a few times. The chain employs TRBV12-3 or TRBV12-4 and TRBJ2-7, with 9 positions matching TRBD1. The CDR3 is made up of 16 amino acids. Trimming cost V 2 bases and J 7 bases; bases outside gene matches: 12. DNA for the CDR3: TGTGCCAGCAGTTTATCAGACGGGACAGGGTGGGGAGAGCAGTACTTC. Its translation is CASSLSDGTGWGEQYF.

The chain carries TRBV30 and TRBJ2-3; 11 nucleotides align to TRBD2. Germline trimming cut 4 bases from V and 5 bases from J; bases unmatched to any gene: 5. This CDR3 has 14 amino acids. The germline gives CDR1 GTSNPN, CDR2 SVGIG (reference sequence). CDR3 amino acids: CAWNIAGGQDTQYF. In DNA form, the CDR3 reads TGTGCCTGGAACATAGCGGGAGGGCAAGATACGCAGTATTTT.

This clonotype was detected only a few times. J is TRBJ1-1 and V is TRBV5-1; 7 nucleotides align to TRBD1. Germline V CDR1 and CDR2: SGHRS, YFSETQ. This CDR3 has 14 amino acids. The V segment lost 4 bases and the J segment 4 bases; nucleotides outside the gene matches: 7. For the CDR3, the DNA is TGCGCCAGCAGCGAGGGGGCGCAGGGCACTGAAGCTTTCTTT. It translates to CASSEGAQGTEAFF.

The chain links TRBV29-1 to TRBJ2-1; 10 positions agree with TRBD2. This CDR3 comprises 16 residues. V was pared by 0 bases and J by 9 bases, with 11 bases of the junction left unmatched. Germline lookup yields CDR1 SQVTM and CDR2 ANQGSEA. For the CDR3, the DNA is TGCAGCGTTGAAGATCTAGCGGGAGTTGGCGCAGTTGAGCAGTTCTTC. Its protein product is CSVEDLAGVGAVEQFF.

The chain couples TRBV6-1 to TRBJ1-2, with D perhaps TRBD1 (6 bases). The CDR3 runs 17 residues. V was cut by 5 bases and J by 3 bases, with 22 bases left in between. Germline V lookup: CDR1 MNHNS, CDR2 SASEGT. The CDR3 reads CASSRGGMASVDYGYTF. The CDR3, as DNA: TGTGCCAGCAGTAGGGGGGGAATGGCTTCAGTGGACTATGGCTACACCTTC.

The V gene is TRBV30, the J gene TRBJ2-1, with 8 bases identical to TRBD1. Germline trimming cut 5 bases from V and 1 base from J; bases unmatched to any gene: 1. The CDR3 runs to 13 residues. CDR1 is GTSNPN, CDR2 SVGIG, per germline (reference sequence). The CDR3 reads CAWRQGSYNEQFF. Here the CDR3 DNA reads TGTGCCTGGCGACAGGGGTCCTACAATGAGCAGTTCTTC.

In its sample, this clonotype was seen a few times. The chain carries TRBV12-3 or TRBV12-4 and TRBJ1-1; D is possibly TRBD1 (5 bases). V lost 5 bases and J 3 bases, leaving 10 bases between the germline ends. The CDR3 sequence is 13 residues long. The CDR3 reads CASSPGVDTEAFF. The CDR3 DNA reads TGTGCCAGCAGTCCGGGGGTAGACACTGAAGCTTTCTTT.

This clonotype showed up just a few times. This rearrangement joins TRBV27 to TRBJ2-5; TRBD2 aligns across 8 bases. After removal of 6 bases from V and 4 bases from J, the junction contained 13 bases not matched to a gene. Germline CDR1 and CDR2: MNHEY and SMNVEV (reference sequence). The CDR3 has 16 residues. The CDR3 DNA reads TGTGCCAGCAGGACCACCCCGGGACTAGGTACAGAGACCCAGTACTTC. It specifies CASRTTPGLGTETQYF.

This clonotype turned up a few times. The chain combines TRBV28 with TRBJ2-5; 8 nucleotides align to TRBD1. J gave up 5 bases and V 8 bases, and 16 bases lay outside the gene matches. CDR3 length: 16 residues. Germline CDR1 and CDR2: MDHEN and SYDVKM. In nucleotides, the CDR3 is TGTGCCAGCGGGTATTATTGGACAGGGCCTTGGGAGACCCAGTACTTC. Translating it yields CASGYYWTGPWETQYF.